This paragraph reports one TCR beta chain. Its target is unknown. Data came from immunoSEQ multiplex PCR; TCRdb stores just in-frame clones and leaves some out. The sample includes about 46,000 clones, about 80% of them seen just once. Sample time point: baseline, week 1 (first vaccination visit). The treatment: pre-vaccination baseline after standard-of-care therapy. Trimming took 7 bases from V and 5 from J, leaving 17 bases between them. The germline V gene has CDR1 SQVTM and CDR2 ANQGSEA. The length of the CDR3 is 13 residues. The data belong to a study of a mutant IDH1 vaccine in newly diagnosed glioma. For the study at large: Among treated patients, around 60% were male and 37.5% female, and mean age was approximately 40 years. General study findings and limits: It seemed that pseudoprogression was not linked to changes in the top peripheral T cell clonotypes. The occurrence of vaccine-induced immune responses was seen in 90% to 95% of patients.

This TCR was sampled from a woman in her thirties or forties with glioma. The source material was PBMCs, sampled from a glioma patient treated with radiotherapy, temozolomide or both. The V and J genes are TRBV29-1 and TRBJ1-2; unclear D gene. The DNA of the CDR3 is TGCAGCGGATACTCCGGAACGGCGTATGGCTACACCTTC. Its protein product is CSGYSGTAYGYTF.